Listed here is a single T cell receptor (beta chain). The antigen remains undetermined. This sample was included in a study of OX40 agonist ivuxolimab in advanced cancers. Across the study: The dose-escalation cohort was roughly 84% male, with a mean age of 60 years, ranging about 23 to 79. Partial responses were observed in three patients, of whom one had hepatocellular carcinoma and two had cutaneous melanoma. Study outcomes and limitations: Among some nonresponders, normalized T-cell clonal expansion was also low.

The CDR3 loop spans 15 amino acids. Trimming pared 2 bases from V and 4 bases from J, leaving 14 bases between. Germline V gene data show CDR1 as SGHNT and CDR2 as YYREEE (reference sequence). Samples were taken at baseline and on day 1 of cycles 4 and 7. This table comes from immunoSEQ multiplex PCR, and its TCRdb copy is limited to in-frame clones, with some not included. The table has 55,000 to 85,000 clones, over 65% seen once. The V call is TRBV5-4, the J call TRBJ2-3; D might be TRBD2 (7 bases). The specimen comprised CD4+ or CD8+ T cells sorted from blood, sampled in a trial of the OX40 agonist ivuxolimab. This clonotype was sampled from an adult with an advanced solid tumor such as melanoma, head and neck, liver or kidney cancer. As DNA, the CDR3 is TGTGCCAGCAGCTTTTGGAGGGGGGGCGCAGATACGCAGTATTTT. Amino acids: CASSFWRGGADTQYF.